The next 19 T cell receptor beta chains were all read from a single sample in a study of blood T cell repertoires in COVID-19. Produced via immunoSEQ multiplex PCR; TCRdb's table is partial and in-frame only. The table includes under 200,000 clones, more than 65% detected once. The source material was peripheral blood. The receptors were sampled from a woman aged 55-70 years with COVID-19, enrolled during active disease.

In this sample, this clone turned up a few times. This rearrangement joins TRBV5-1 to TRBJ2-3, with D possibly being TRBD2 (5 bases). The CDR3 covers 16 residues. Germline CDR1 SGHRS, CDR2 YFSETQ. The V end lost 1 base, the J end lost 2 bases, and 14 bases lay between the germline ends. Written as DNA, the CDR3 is TGCGCCAGCAGCTTGCCAGCGGAAGTCCCCACAGATACGCAGTATTTT. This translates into CASSLPAEVPTDTQYF.

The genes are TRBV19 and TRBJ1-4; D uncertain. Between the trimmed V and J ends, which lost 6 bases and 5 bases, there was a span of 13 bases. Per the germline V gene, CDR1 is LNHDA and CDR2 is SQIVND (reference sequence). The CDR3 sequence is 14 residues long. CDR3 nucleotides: TGTGCCAGTAGCAATGGTCGGGTAAATGAAAAACTGTTTTTT. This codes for CASSNGRVNEKLFF.

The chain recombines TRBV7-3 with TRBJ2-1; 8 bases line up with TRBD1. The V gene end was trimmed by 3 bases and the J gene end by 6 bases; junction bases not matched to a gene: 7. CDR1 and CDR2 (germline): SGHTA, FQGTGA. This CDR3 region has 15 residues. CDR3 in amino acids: CASSFRTGSLNEQFF. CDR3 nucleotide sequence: TGTGCCAGCAGCTTCAGGACAGGGTCGCTCAATGAGCAGTTCTTC.

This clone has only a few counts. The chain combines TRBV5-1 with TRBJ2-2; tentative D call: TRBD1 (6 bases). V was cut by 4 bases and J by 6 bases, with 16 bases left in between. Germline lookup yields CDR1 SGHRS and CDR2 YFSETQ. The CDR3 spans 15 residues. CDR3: CASSPQGLVPGELFF. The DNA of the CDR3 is TGCGCCAGCAGCCCTCAGGGGTTAGTACCCGGGGAGCTGTTTTTT.

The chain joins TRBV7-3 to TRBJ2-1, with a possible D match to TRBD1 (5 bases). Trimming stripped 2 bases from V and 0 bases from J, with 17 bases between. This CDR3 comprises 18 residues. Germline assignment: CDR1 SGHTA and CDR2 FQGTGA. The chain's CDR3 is CASSLSAGPWDSYNEQFF. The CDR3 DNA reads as TGTGCCAGCAGCTTATCAGCAGGGCCTTGGGACTCCTACAATGAGCAGTTCTTC.

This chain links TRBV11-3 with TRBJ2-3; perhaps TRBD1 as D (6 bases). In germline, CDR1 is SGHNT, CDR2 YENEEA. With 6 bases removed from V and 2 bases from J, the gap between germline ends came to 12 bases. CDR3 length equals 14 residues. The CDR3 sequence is CASSSGAITDTQYF. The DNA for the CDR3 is TGTGCCAGCAGTTCAGGGGCCATCACAGATACGCAGTATTTT. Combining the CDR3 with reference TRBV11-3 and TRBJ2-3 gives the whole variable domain EAGVVQSPRYKIIEKKQPVAFWCNPISGHNTLYWYLQNLGQGPELLIRYENEEAVDDSQLPKDRFSAERLKGVDSTLKIQPAELGDSAVYLCASSSGAITDTQYFGPGTRLTVL.

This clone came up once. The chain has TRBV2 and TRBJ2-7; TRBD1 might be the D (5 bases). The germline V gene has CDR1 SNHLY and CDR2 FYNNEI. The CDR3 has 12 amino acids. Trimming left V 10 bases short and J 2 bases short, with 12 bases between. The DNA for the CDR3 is TGTGCCATTACGGACACGGCCTACGAGCAGTACTTC. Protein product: CAITDTAYEQYF.

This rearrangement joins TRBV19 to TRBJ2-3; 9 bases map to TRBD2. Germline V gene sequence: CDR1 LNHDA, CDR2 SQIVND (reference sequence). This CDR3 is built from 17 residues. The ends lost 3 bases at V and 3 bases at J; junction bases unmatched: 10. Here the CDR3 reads CASSIQLLGLATDTQYF. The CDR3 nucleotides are TGTGCCAGTAGTATCCAATTATTAGGACTAGCGACAGATACGCAGTATTTT.

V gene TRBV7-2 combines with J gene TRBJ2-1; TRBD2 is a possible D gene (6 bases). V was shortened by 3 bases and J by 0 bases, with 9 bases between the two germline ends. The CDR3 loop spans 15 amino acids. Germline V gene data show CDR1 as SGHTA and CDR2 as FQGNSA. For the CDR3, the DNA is TGTGCCAGCAGCTTGGGACTCGACTCCTACAATGAGCAGTTCTTC. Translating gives CASSLGLDSYNEQFF.

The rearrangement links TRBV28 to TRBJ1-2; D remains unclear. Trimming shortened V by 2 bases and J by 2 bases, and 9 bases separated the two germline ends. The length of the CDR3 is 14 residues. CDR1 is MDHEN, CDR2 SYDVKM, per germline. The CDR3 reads CASSLSPGNYGYTF. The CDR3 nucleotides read TGTGCCAGCAGTTTAAGTCCGGGAAACTATGGCTACACCTTC.

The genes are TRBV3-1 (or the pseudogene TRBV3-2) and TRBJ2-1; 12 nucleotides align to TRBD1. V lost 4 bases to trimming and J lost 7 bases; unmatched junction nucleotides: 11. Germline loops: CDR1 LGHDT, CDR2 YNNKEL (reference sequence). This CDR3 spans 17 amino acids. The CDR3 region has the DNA TGTGCCAGCAGCCTTTCTGTGGGACAGGGGGCAAGAAATGAGCAGTTCTTC. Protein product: CASSLSVGQGARNEQFF.

The CDR3 spells CASSYSRLGNRPDEQYF. For the CDR3, the DNA is TGTGCCAGCAGTTACTCTCGGCTAGGCAACCGTCCCGACGAGCAGTACTTC. The rearrangement links TRBV6-2 or TRBV6-3 to TRBJ2-7; D unresolved. The CDR3 consists of 17 residues. The V gene's germline CDR1 is MNHEY and CDR2 SVGEGT. The V end lost 0 bases, the J end lost 5 bases, and 20 bases lay between the germline ends.

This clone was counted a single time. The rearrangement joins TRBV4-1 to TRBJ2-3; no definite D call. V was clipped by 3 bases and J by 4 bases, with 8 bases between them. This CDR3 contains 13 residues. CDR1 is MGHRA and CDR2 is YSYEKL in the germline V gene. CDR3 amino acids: CASSQFLADTQYF. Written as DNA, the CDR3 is TGCGCCAGCAGCCAGTTTCTCGCAGATACGCAGTATTTT.

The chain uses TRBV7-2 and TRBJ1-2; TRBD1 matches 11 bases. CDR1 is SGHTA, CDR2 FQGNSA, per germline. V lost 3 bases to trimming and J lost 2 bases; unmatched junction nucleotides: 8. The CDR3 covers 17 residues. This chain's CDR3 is CASSLAGGQGVNYGYTF. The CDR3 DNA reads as TGTGCCAGCAGCTTGGCGGGGGGACAGGGGGTCAACTATGGCTACACCTTC. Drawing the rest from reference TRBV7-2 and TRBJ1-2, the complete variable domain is GAGVSQSPSNKVTEKGKDVELRCDPISGHTALYWYRQSLGQGLEFLIYFQGNSAPDKSGLPSDRFSAERTGGSVSTLTIQRTQQEDSAVYLCASSLAGGQGVNYGYTFGSGTRLTVV.

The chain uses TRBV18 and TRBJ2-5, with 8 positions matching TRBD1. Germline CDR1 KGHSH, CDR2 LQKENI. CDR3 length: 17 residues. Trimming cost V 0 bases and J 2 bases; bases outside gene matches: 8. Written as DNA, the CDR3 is TGTGCCAGCTCACCACCCCTCGGAGGGACAGGACAAGAGACCCAGTACTTC. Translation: CASSPPLGGTGQETQYF. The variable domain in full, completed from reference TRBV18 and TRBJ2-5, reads NAGVMQNPRHLVRRRGQEARLRCSPMKGHSHVYWYRQLPEEGLKFMVYLQKENIIDESGMPKERFSAEFPKEGPSILRIQQVVRGDSAAYFCASSPPLGGTGQETQYFGPGTRLLVL.

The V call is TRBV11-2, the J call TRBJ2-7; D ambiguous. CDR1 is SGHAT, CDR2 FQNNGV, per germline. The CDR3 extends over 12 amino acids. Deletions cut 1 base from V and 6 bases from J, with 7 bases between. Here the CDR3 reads CASSLAPPEQYV. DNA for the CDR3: TGTGCCAGCAGCTTAGCCCCTCCCGAGCAGTACGTC.

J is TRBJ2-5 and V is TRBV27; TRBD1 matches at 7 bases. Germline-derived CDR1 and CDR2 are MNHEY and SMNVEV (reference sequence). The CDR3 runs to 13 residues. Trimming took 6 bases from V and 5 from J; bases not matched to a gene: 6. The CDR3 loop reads CASRPTGVETQYF. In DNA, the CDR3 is TGTGCCAGCAGACCAACAGGGGTGGAGACCCAGTACTTC.

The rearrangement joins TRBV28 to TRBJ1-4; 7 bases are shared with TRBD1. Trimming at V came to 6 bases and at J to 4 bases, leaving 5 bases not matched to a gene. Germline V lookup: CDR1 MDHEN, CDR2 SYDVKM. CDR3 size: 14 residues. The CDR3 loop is CASRATGSNEKLFF. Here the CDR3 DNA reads TGTGCCAGCAGGGCGACAGGGAGTAATGAAAAACTGTTTTTT.

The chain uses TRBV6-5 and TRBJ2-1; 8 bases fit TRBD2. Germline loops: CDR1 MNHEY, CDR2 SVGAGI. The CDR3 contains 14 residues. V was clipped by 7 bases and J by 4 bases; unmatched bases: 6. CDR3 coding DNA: TGTGCCAGCACGACGGGCGGGAGGTACAATGAGCAGTTCTTC. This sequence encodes CASTTGGRYNEQFF.